Following are 9 T cell receptor beta chains from one sample sequenced in a study of T-cell reconstitution after alpha-beta-depleted transplantation in children. A library of TCRbeta sequences, prepared with unique molecular identifiers, was generated. TCRdb reprocessed the PCR reads via MiXCR and lists one record per CDR3 protein. The table has roughly 70,000 distinct CDR3 sequences, roughly 5% seen once; the top ten hold 15% to 20%. Sequenced here: PBMCs, mostly from graft donor cells, sampled 180 days after TCRalphabeta/CD19-depleted stem cell transplant. The receptors derive from a boy in the first two years of life who had a stem cell transplant for acute myeloid leukemia, so the T cells may come from the graft donor.

Ten or more counts support this clonotype. The rearrangement joins TRBV10-3 to TRBJ2-7; D may be TRBD1 or TRBD2 (6 bases each). The CDR3 extends over 17 amino acids. Germline CDR1 ENHRY, CDR2 SYGVKD. Trimming cost V 11 bases and J 0 bases, with 26 bases left between them. CDR3 DNA: TGTGCCTTGAGTAGGGGGGACTCCCCATGGGTCTCCTACGAGCAGTACGTC. Translation gives CALSRGDSPWVSYEQYV.

Ten or more counts support this clonotype. This chain connects TRBV4-3 to TRBJ1-5; a possible D gene is TRBD1 (6 bases). CDR3 size: 14 residues. V lost 0 bases, J lost 5 bases, and 8 bases lay in between. From germline, CDR1 is LGHNA and CDR2 YSLEER. CDR3 residues: CASSQDPGDQPQHF. The CDR3 coding sequence is TGCGCCAGCAGCCAAGATCCAGGGGATCAGCCCCAGCATTTT.

CDR3 residues: CASSPGTSFYGYTF. CDR3 nucleotides: TGTGCCAGTAGTCCCGGGACATCTTTCTATGGCTACACCTTC. This chain links TRBV19 with TRBJ1-2; D may be TRBD1 (6 bases). The CDR3 has 14 amino acids. CDR1 LNHDA and CDR2 SQIVND come from the germline V gene (reference sequence). The ends were cut back, 5 bases at V and 4 bases at J, with 14 bases in the middle.

Ten or more counts support this clonotype. CDR3 nucleotides: TGTGCCAGCAGTTACAGGGACAGGAATTCACCCCTCCACTTT. Translation gives CASSYRDRNSPLHF. The chain is built from TRBV6-5 and TRBJ1-6, with TRBD1 identical over 8 bases. The CDR3 extends over 14 amino acids. Losses at the gene ends were 2 bases for V and 7 bases for J; bases not matched to a gene: 1. Germline CDR1 reads MNHEY; CDR2 reads SVGAGI.

This clonotype has at least ten counts. V and J are TRBV20-1 and TRBJ1-5; 9 bases are shared with TRBD1. Germline CDR1 is DFQATT and CDR2 is SNEGSKA (reference sequence). V was pared by 0 bases and J by 2 bases, with 5 bases of the junction left unmatched. The CDR3 runs 16 residues. CDR3 nucleotides: TGCAGTGCTAGAGAGCCGGGACAGGGACGCAATCAGCCCCAGCATTTT. It yields the protein CSAREPGQGRNQPQHF.

V and J are TRBV4-1 and TRBJ1-2; D is unclear. V shed 4 bases and J shed 5 bases, with 14 bases lying between them. Germline assignment: CDR1 MGHRA and CDR2 YSYEKL. The CDR3 has 14 residues. Here the CDR3 DNA reads TGCGCCAGCAGCCCACAAAATGGCAGATATGGCTACACCTTC. This gives the protein CASSPQNGRYGYTF.

In this sample, this clonotype turned up many times. The chain carries TRBV11-2 and TRBJ2-1, with D perhaps matching TRBD1 (5 bases). The CDR3 totals 13 residues. Germline CDR1 is SGHAT and CDR2 is FQNNGV. Trimming left V 5 bases short and J 10 bases short, with 15 bases between. The CDR3 loop is CASSPRQSLEQFF. The CDR3 DNA is TGTGCCAGCAGCCCTAGACAGTCCCTGGAGCAGTTCTTC.

This clonotype has at least ten counts. The chain links TRBV7-9 to TRBJ2-2; 7 bases agree with TRBD1. This CDR3 is 15 amino acids long. Germline lookup yields CDR1 SEHNR and CDR2 FQNEAQ (reference sequence). The V and J ends lost 5 bases and 4 bases, in that order; junction bases with no gene match: 7. This chain's CDR3 is CASSPGTDATGELFF. CDR3 sequence (DNA): TGTGCCAGCAGCCCGGGGACAGATGCCACCGGGGAGCTGTTTTTT.

This clonotype was counted ten times or more. The chain employs TRBV5-1 and TRBJ1-2; TRBD1 matches at 7 bases. J lost 3 bases, V lost 0 bases, and 8 bases had no gene match. The CDR3 has 16 amino acids. Germline V gives CDR1 SGHRS, CDR2 YFSETQ. CDR3 sequence: CASSLVTGARHYGYTF. The CDR3 DNA is TGCGCCAGCAGCTTGGTAACAGGGGCCCGTCACTATGGCTACACCTTC. The full variable domain, with the rest looked up from reference TRBV5-1 and TRBJ1-2, is KAGVTQTPRYLIKTRGQQVTLSCSPISGHRSVSWYQQTPGQGLQFLFEYFSETQRNKGNFPGRFSGRQFSNSRSEMNVSTLELGDSALYLCASSLVTGARHYGYTFGSGTRLTVV.